This T cell receptor beta chain was recovered during a study of PD-1 blockade in classical Hodgkin lymphoma. Findings and caveats of the study: According to reports, newly diagnosed patients had lower baseline TCR diversity than healthy donors, and relapsed/refractory patients had lower baseline TCR diversity still.

Trimming left V 0 bases short and J 4 bases short, with 4 bases between. The CDR3 is made up of 12 amino acids. Germline lookup yields CDR1 SGDLS and CDR2 YYNGEE. No patient escaped relapse after autologous stem cell transplantation, and brentuximab vedotin exposure varied. Researchers report purifying CD4+ T cells from thawed PBMCs by magnetic negative selection. As concerns this clone: Its antigen is as yet unknown.

TCRdb's table, derived via immunoSEQ multiplex PCR, lists solely in-frame clones and lacks some. The sample contains about 30,000 clones, roughly 87% of which appear only once. The V and J genes are TRBV9 and TRBJ1-2; D ambiguous. This TCR was sampled from a human donor with classical Hodgkin lymphoma. The sequences come from CD4+ T cells from blood, collected at baseline. DNA of the CDR3: TGTGCCAGCAGCGTAGACATCTATGGCTACACCTTC. Translated, it gives CASSVDIYGYTF.